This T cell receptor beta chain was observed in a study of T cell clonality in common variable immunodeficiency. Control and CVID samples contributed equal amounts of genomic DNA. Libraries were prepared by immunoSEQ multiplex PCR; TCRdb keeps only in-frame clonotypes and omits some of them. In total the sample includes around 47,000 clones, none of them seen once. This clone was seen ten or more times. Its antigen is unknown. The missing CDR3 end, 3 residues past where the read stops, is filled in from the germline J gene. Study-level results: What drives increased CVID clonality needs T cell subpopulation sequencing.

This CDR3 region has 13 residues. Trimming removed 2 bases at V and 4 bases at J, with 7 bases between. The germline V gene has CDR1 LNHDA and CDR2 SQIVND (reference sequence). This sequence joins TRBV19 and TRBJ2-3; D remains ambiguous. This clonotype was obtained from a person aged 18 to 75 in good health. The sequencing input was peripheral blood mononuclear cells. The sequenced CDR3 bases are TGTGCCAGTAGTATATCCCTAGCAGATACG. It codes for CASSISLADT. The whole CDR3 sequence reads CASSISLADTQYF.